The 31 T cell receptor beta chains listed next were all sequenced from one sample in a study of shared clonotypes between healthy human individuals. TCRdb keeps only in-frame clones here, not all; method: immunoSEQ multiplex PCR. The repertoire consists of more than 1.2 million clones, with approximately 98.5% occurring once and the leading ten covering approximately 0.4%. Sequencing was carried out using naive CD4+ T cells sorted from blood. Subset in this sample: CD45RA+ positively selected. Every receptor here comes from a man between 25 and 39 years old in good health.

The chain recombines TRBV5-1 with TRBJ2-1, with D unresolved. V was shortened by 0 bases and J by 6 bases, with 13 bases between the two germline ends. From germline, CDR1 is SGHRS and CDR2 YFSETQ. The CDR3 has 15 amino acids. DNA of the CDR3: TGCGCCAGCAGCTTGGGCTTAGGGCCGATCAATGAGCAGTTCTTC. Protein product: CASSLGLGPINEQFF.

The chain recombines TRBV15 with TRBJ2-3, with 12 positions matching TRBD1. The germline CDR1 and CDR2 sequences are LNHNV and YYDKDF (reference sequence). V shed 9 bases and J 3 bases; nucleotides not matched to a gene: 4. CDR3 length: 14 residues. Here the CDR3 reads CATGTGGVTDTQYF. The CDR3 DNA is TGTGCCACGGGGACAGGGGGCGTGACAGATACGCAGTATTTT.

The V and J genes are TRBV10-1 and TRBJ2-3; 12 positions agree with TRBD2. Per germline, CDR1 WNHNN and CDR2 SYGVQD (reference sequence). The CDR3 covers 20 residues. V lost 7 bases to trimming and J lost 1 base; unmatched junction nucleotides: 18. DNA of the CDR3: TGCGCCAGCAAAGTACAGGTACGGACTAGCGGGAAGAAAGGCACAGATACGCAGTATTTT. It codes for CASKVQVRTSGKKGTDTQYF.

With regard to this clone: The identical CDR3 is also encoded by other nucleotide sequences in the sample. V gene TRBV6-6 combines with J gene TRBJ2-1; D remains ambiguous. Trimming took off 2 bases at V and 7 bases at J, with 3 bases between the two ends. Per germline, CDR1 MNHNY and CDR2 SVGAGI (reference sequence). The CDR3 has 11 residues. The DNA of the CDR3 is TGTGCCAGCAGTTACGGAAATGAGCAGTTCTTC. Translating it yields CASSYGNEQFF.

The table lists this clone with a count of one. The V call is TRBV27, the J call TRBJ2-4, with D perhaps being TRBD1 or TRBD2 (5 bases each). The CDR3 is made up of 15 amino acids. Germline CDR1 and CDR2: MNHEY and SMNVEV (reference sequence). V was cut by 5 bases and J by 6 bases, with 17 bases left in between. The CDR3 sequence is CASSLTRERGNIQYF. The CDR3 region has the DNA TGTGCCAGCAGTCTAACTAGGGAGAGGGGAAACATTCAGTACTTC.

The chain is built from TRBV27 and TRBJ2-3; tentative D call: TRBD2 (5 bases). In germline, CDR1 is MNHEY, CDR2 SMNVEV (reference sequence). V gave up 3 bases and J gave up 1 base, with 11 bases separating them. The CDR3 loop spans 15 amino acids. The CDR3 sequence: CASSFEGSGTDTQYF. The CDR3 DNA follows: TGTGCCAGCAGTTTCGAAGGGAGTGGCACAGATACGCAGTATTTT.

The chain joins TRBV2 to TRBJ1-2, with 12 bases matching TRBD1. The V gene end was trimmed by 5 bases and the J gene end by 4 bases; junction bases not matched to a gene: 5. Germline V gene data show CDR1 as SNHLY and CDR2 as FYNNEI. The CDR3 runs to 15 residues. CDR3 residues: CASSRDRGRTYGYTF. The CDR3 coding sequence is TGTGCCAGCAGTCGGGACAGGGGGCGGACCTATGGCTACACCTTC. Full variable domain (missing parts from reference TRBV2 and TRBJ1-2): EPEVTQTPSHQVTQMGQEVILRCVPISNHLYFYWYRQILGQKVEFLVSFYNNEISEKSEIFDDQFSVERPDGSNFTLKIRSTKLEDSAMYFCASSRDRGRTYGYTFGSGTRLTVV.

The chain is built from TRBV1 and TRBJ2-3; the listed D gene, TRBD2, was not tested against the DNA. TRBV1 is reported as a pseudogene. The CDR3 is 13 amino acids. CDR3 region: CTKREGVIDTQYF. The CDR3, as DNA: TGCACTAAGAGGGAGGGAGTTATAGATACGCAGTATTTT.

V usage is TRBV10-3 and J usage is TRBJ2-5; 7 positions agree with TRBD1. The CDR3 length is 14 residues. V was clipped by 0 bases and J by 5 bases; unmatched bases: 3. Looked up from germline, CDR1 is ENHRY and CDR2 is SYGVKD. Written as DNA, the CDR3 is TGTGCCATCAGTGAGTCCACAGGGGCGGAGACCCAGTACTTC. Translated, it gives CAISESTGAETQYF.

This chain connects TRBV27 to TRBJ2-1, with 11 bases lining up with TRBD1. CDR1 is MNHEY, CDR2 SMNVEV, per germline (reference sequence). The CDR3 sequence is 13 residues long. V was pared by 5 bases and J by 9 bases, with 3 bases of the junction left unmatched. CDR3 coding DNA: TGTGCCAGCAGTGGGACAGGGGGTGTTGAGCAGTTCTTC. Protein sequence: CASSGTGGVEQFF.

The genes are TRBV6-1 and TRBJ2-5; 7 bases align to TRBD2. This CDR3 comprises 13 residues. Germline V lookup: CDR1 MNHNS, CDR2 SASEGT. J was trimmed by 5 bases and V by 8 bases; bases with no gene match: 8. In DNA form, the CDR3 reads TGTGCCAGCCGATCGGCGGGAGCGGAGACCCAGTACTTC. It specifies CASRSAGAETQYF.

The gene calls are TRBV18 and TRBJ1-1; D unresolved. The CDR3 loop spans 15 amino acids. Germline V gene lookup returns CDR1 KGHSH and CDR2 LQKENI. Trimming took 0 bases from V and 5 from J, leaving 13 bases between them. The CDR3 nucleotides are TGTGCCAGCTCACCACCTTCCGGGGATTCTACTGAAGCTTTCTTT. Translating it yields CASSPPSGDSTEAFF.

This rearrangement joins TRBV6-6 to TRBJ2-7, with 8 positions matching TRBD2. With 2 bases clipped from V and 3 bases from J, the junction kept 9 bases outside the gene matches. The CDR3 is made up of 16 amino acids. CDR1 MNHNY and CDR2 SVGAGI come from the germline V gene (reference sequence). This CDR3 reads CASSYRERESFYEQYF. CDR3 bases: TGTGCCAGCAGTTACCGAGAGCGGGAGAGTTTCTACGAGCAGTACTTC.

This chain's CDR3 is CASRPRQGPYNEQFF. Written as DNA, the CDR3 is TGTGCCAGCAGGCCCCGACAGGGCCCCTACAATGAGCAGTTCTTC. This sequence joins TRBV6-5 and TRBJ2-1; 7 bases are a match to TRBD1. Germline assignment: CDR1 MNHEY and CDR2 SVGAGI. This CDR3 has 15 amino acids. The trim removed 6 bases at V and 2 bases at J, leaving 7 bases unmatched.

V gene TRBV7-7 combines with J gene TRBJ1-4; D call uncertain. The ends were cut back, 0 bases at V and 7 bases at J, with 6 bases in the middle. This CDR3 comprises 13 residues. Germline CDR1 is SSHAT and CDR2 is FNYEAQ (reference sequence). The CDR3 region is CASSLAPPEKLFF. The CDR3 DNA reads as TGTGCCAGCAGCTTAGCTCCCCCTGAAAAACTGTTTTTT.

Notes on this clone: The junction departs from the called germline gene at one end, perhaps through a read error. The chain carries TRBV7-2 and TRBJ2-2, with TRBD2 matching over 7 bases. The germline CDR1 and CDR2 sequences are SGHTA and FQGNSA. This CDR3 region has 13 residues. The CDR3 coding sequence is TGTGCCAGCAGCTTAGTTGGTGGCGGGGGACCCGCCTTT. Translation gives CASSLVGGGGPAF.

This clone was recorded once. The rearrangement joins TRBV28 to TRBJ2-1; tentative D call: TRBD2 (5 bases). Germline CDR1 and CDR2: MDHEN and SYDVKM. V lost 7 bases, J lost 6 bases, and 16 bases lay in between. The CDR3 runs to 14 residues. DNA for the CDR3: TGTGCCAGCAAAACCAGCGGCTGGTCCAATGAGCAGTTCTTC. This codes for CASKTSGWSNEQFF.

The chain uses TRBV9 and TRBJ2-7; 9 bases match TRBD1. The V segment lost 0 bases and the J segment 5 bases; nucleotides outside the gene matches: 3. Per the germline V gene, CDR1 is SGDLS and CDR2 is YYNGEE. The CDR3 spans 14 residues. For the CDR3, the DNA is TGTGCCAGCAGCGTAGAAGGGACAGGGAACGAGCAGTACTTC. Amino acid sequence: CASSVEGTGNEQYF.

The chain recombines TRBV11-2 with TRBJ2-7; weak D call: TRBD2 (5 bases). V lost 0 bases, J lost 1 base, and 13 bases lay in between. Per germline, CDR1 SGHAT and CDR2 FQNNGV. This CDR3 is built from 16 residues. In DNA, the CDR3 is TGTGCCAGCAGCTTAGATCTGACTACGTCTTCCTACGAGCAGTACTTC. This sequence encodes CASSLDLTTSSYEQYF. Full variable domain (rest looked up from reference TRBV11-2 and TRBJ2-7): EAGVAQSPRYKIIEKRQSVAFWCNPISGHATLYWYQQILGQGPKLLIQFQNNGVVDDSQLPKDRFSAERLKGVDSTLKIQPAKLEDSAVYLCASSLDLTTSSYEQYFGPGTRLTVT.

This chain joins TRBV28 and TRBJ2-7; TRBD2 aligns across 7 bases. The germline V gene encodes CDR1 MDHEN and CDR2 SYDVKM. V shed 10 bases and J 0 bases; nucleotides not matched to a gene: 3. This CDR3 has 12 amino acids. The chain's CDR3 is CAIQRDSYEQYF. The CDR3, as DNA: TGTGCCATTCAGCGGGACTCCTACGAGCAGTACTTC.

CDR3 loop: CASSSYSSASYEQYF. The CDR3 coding sequence is TGTGCCAGCTCATCCTATTCTAGCGCGTCCTACGAGCAGTACTTC. The chain has TRBV18 and TRBJ2-7; D perhaps matches TRBD2 (6 bases). Germline values: CDR1 KGHSH, CDR2 LQKENI. Trimming stripped 5 bases from V and 1 base from J, with 15 bases between. There are 15 residues in the CDR3.

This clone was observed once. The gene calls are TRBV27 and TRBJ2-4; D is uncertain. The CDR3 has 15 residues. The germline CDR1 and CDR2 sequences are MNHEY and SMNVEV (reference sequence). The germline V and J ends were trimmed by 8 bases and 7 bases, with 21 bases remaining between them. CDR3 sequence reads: CASRSSKTLRNIQYF. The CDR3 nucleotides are TGTGCCAGCCGGAGCAGTAAGACATTAAGGAACATTCAGTACTTC.

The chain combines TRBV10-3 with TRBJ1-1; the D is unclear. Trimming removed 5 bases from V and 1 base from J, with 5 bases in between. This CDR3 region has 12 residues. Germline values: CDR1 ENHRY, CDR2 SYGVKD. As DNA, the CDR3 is TGTGCCATCAGTCCCAGGAACACTGAAGCTTTCTTT. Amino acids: CAISPRNTEAFF.

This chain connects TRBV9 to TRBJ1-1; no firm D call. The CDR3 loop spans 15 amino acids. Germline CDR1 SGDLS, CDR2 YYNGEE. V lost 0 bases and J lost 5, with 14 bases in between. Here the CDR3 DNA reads TGTGCCAGCAGCGTAGGGGCGTTTACCGGAACTGAAGCTTTCTTT. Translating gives CASSVGAFTGTEAFF.

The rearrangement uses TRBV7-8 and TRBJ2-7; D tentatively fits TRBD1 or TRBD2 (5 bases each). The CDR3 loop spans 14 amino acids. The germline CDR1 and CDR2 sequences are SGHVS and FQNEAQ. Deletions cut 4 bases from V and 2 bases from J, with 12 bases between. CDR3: CASSWQGSAYEQYF. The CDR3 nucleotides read TGTGCCAGCAGCTGGCAGGGTAGCGCCTACGAGCAGTACTTC.

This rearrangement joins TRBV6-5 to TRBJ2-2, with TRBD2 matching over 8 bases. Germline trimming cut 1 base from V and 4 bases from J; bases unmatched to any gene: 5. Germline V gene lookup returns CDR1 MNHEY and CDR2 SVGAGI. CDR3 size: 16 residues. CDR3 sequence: CASSYFGRALTGELFF. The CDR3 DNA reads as TGTGCCAGCAGTTACTTCGGGAGGGCCCTCACCGGGGAGCTGTTTTTT.

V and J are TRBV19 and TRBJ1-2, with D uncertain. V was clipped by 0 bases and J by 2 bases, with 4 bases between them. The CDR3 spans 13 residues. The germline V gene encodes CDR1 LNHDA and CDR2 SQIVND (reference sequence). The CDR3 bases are TGTGCCAGTAGTATAGACGTCAACTATGGCTACACCTTC. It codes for CASSIDVNYGYTF.

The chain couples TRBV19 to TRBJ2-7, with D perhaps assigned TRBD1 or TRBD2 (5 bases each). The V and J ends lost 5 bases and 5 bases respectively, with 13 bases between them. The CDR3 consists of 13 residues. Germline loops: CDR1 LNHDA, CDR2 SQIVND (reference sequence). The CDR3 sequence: CASSPTGTNEQYF. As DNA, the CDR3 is TGTGCCAGTAGTCCAACGGGGACGAACGAGCAGTACTTC.

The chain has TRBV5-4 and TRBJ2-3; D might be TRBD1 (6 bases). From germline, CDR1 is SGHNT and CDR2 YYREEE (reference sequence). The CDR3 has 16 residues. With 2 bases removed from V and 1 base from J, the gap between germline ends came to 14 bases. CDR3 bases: TGTGCCAGCAGCTTCGAAGGGGGAAGGGGCACAGATACGCAGTATTTT. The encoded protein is CASSFEGGRGTDTQYF.

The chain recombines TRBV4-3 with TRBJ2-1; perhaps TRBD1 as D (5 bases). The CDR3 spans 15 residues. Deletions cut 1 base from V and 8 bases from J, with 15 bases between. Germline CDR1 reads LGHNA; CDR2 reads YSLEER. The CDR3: CASSQGLAGLDEQFF. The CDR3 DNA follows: TGCGCCAGCAGCCAAGGACTCGCAGGGTTGGATGAGCAGTTCTTC.

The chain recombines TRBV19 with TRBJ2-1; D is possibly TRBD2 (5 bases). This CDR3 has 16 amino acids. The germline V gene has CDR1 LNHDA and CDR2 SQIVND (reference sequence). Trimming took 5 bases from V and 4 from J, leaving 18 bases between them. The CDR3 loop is CASSVQDWATYNEQFF. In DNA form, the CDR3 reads TGTGCCAGTAGTGTCCAGGACTGGGCAACTTACAATGAGCAGTTCTTC.